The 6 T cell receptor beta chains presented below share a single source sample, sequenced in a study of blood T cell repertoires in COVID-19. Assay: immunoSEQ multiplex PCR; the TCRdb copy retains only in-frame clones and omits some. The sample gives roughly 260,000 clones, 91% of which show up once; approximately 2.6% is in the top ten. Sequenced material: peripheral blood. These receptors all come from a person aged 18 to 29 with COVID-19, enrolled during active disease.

CDR3 loop: CASSYSMAGGYTEAFF. The CDR3 DNA is TGTGCCAGCAGTTACTCGATGGCAGGGGGCTACACTGAAGCTTTCTTT. The rearrangement links TRBV6-2 or TRBV6-3 to TRBJ1-1; 8 bases match TRBD1. Germline-derived CDR1 and CDR2 are MNHEY and SVGEGT. J was trimmed by 3 bases and V by 0 bases; bases with no gene match: 6. This CDR3 is 16 amino acids long.

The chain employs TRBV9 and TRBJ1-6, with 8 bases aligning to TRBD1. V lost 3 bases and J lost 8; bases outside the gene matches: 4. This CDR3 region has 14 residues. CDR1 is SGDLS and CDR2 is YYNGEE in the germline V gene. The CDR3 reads CASSEGTGDSPLHF. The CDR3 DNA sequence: TGTGCCAGCAGCGAAGGGACAGGAGATTCACCCCTCCACTTT.

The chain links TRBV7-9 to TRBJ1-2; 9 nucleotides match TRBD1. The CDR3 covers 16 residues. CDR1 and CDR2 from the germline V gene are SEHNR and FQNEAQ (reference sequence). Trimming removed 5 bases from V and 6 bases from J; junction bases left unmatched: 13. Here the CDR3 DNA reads TGTGCCAGCAGCCACATCGGGACAGGGCATATTCATGGCTACACCTTC. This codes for CASSHIGTGHIHGYTF.

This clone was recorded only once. The CDR3 DNA follows: TGTGCCACCAGCAGAGCACGGGAGACAAACACCGGGGAGCTGTTTTTT. Protein: CATSRARETNTGELFF. The V call is TRBV15, the J call TRBJ2-2; the D gene is possibly TRBD2 (6 bases). This CDR3 is 16 amino acids long. Deletions cut 1 base from V and 2 bases from J, with 11 bases between. Germline lookup yields CDR1 LNHNV and CDR2 YYDKDF (reference sequence). Looking up the rest from reference TRBV15 and TRBJ2-2 gives the full variable domain: DAMVIQNPRYQVTQFGKPVTLSCSQTLNHNVMYWYQQKSSQAPKLLFHYYDKDFNNEADTPDNFQSRRPNTSFCFLDIRSPGLGDTAMYLCATSRARETNTGELFFGEGSRLTVL.

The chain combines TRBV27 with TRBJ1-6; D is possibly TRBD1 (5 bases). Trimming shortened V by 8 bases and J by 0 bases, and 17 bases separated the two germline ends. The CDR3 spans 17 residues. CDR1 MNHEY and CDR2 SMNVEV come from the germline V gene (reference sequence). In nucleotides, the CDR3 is TGTGCCAGCTCGGGGGGGAGATTAAGCTCCTATAATTCACCCCTCCACTTT. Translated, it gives CASSGGRLSSYNSPLHF.

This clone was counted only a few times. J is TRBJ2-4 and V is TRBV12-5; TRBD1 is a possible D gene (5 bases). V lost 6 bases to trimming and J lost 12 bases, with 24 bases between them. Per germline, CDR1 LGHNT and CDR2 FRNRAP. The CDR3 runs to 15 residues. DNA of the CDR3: TGTGCTAGTGGCTTACACCAAGCAGGGATGATTGATCAGTACTTC. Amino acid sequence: CASGLHQAGMIDQYF.